This TCR beta chain stems from a study of PD-1 blockade in classical Hodgkin lymphoma. Study conclusions and caveats: Partial responders and progressors had significantly lower baseline TCR diversity.

The time point here: cycle 4 day 1 (C4D1), after around six weeks of nivolumab. Each and every patient relapsed after autologous stem cell transplantation, and patients got differing brentuximab vedotin exposure. This CDR3 is 16 amino acids long. The junction had 3 bases not matched to a gene; V was cut back by 2 bases and J by 3 bases. Germline V gene data show CDR1 as MNHEY and CDR2 as SVGAGI. Profiled with immunoSEQ multiplex PCR; TCRdb holds only in-frame clones, not every one. The table has around 100,000 clones, about nine tenths seen once. Concerning this clone itself: As yet, its antigen is unknown.

The sample in question was peripheral blood mononuclear cells (PBMCs), obtained before the fourth cycle of nivolumab. The rearrangement joins TRBV6-5 to TRBJ2-3; 12 bases map to TRBD1. The receptor was isolated from a human donor with classical Hodgkin lymphoma. Written as DNA, the CDR3 is TGTGCCAGCAGTTACAGGGGACAGGGGGCGACAGATACGCAGTATTTT. Protein: CASSYRGQGATDTQYF.